This entry lists 14 T cell receptor beta chains sequenced from one sample in a study of identical twins. TCRdb used MiXCR to reprocess the 5' RACE reads, holding one entry per CDR3 protein. Among around 250,000 distinct CDR3 sequences listed, about 7% were seen once. Another study also made use of these data, one on yellow fever vaccine responses in identical twins.

Specimen: memory (CD45RO+) T cells sorted from blood. The receptors here all came from a woman under 30 in good health.

This clonotype was detected ten times or more. The rearrangement uses TRBV7-9 and TRBJ1-1; D possibly corresponds to TRBD1 (5 bases). The germline V gene encodes CDR1 SEHNR and CDR2 FQNEAQ (reference sequence). This CDR3 contains 17 residues. V lost 1 base and J 0 bases, leaving 15 bases between the germline ends. The CDR3 sequence: CASSLDLLGRMNTEAFF. The CDR3 bases are TGTGCCAGCAGCTTAGACTTGCTGGGGCGGATGAACACTGAAGCTTTCTTT.

V is TRBV5-5 and J is TRBJ2-3, with unresolved D. Trimming left V 4 bases short and J 6 bases short, with 18 bases between. The germline V gene has CDR1 SGHKS and CDR2 YYEKEE (reference sequence). The CDR3 spans 15 residues. The CDR3 DNA is TGTGCCAGCAGCCTCCAGCCGTCCCCGGGTGATACGCAGTATTTT. This encodes CASSLQPSPGDTQYF.

The CDR3 nucleotides are TGTGCCAGCAGCTTTCCGGTTGTTGAGCAGTTCTTC. It yields the protein CASSFPVVEQFF. The rearrangement joins TRBV7-2 to TRBJ2-1; D remains ambiguous. Trimming shortened V by 3 bases and J by 9 bases, and 9 bases separated the two germline ends. The CDR3 sequence is 12 residues long. CDR1 is SGHTA, CDR2 FQGNSA, per germline.

The chain couples TRBV6-5 to TRBJ2-2; D remains ambiguous. CDR1 MNHEY and CDR2 SVGAGI come from the germline V gene. The CDR3 is 15 residues long. Trimming removed 0 bases at V and 4 bases at J, with 9 bases between. CDR3 nucleotide sequence: TGTGCCAGCAGTTACTCGGCAGCGTCCACCGGGGAGCTGTTTTTT. This gives the protein CASSYSAASTGELFF.

A few counts support this clonotype. The CDR3 spells CASPIRDRGLYEQYV. As DNA, the CDR3 is TGTGCCAGCCCCATCCGGGACAGGGGGCTCTACGAGCAGTACGTC. This chain uses TRBV6-4 with TRBJ2-7; 12 nucleotides line up with TRBD1. This CDR3 region has 15 residues. CDR1 and CDR2 from the germline V gene are MRHNA and SNTAGT. V was pared by 8 bases and J by 3 bases, with 8 bases of the junction left unmatched.

This clonotype occurred a few times. With a much larger clone just one base away, this may be a read error. The J gene is TRBJ1-6, the V gene TRBV6-6; D is unresolved. This CDR3 has 13 amino acids. The germline gives CDR1 MNHNY, CDR2 SVGAGI (reference sequence). CDR3 sequence reads: CASRPMLSSPLLF. CDR3 sequence (DNA): TGTGCCAGCAGACCTATGCTCAGTTCACCCCTCCTCTTT.

There are many counts of this clonotype. The chain recombines TRBV6-5 with TRBJ1-1; D not resolved. In germline, CDR1 is MNHEY, CDR2 SVGAGI. CDR3 length: 16 amino acids. Trimming removed 0 bases at V and 0 bases at J, with 11 bases between. CDR3 bases: TGTGCCAGCAGTTACTCGATTGGCGGATTGAACACTGAAGCTTTCTTT. This sequence encodes CASSYSIGGLNTEAFF.

This clonotype was counted between two and nine times. The genes are TRBV6-5 and TRBJ1-5; a possible D gene is TRBD1 (6 bases). Trimming removed 3 bases from V and 1 base from J, with 7 bases in between. This CDR3 spans 14 amino acids. The germline gives CDR1 MNHEY, CDR2 SVGAGI. The CDR3 region has the DNA TGTGCCAGCAGTTATACAGGGAGCAATCAGCCCCAGCATTTT. Its translation: CASSYTGSNQPQHF.

This clonotype has a handful of counts. The chain links TRBV7-8 to TRBJ2-5; D is uncertain. The CDR3 spans 17 residues. V lost 5 bases and J 0 bases, leaving 19 bases between the germline ends. Germline V gives CDR1 SGHVS, CDR2 FQNEAQ. The CDR3 coding sequence is TGTGCCAGCAGCCCCCGATTAAAAGCAGCTAACCAAGAGACCCAGTACTTC. Residues: CASSPRLKAANQETQYF.

This clonotype was counted between two and nine times. This rearrangement joins TRBV12-3 or TRBV12-4 to TRBJ1-2; no clear D gene. The CDR3 contains 13 residues. V lost 6 bases to trimming and J lost 7 bases, with 15 bases between them. This CDR3 reads CASSNPSRRGYTF. The CDR3 DNA sequence: TGTGCCAGCAGCAACCCCAGCAGACGTGGCTACACCTTC.

This clonotype turned up a few times. This chain joins TRBV5-6 and TRBJ2-2; D perhaps matches TRBD1 (6 bases). The length of the CDR3 is 15 residues. V lost 4 bases to trimming and J lost 2 bases, with 12 bases between them. Germline V gene lookup returns CDR1 SGHDT and CDR2 YYEEEE. CDR3: CASSKRQVNTGELFF. In DNA, the CDR3 is TGTGCCAGCAGCAAAAGACAGGTCAACACCGGGGAGCTGTTTTTT.

There are a few counts of this clonotype. The rearrangement joins TRBV5-5 to TRBJ2-3; TRBD1 might be the D (7 bases). Germline loops: CDR1 SGHKS, CDR2 YYEKEE (reference sequence). The CDR3 runs 14 residues. The V and J ends lost 0 bases and 7 bases respectively, with 12 bases between them. This CDR3 is CASSLVQGGHTQYF. CDR3 in DNA: TGTGCCAGCAGCTTGGTCCAGGGGGGACATACGCAGTATTTT.

This clonotype was seen only a few times. The rearrangement joins TRBV20-1 to TRBJ1-2, with a weak D call TRBD1 (5 bases). Trimming took 3 bases from V and 8 from J, leaving 16 bases between them. The CDR3 sequence is 13 residues long. The V gene's germline CDR1 is DFQATT and CDR2 SNEGSKA (reference sequence). In DNA, the CDR3 is TGCAGTGCTAGTCAGGGTTTGACGGGCGGCTACACCTTC. Its protein product is CSASQGLTGGYTF.

V and J are TRBV14 and TRBJ2-1; D gene ambiguous. Germline V CDR1 and CDR2: SGHDN, FVKESK. CDR3 length: 16 amino acids. The V gene lost 0 bases and the J gene lost 3 bases, with 12 bases spanning the gap. CDR3 amino acids: CASSQDIGSYYNEQFF. DNA of the CDR3: TGTGCCAGCAGCCAAGATATTGGCAGTTACTACAATGAGCAGTTCTTC.